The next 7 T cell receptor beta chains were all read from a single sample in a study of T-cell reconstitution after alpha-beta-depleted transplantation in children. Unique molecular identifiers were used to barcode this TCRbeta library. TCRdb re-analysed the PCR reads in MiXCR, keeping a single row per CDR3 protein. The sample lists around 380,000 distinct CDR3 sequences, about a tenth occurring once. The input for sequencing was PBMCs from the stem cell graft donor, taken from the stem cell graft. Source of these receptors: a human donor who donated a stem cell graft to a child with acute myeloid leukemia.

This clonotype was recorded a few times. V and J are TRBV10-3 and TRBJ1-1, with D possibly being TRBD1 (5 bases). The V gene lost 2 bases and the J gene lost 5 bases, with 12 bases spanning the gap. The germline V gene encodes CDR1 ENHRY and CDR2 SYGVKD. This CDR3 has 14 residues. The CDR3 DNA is TGTGCCATCAGTGAGACAGGTTTCCGAACTGAAGCTTTCTTT. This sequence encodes CAISETGFRTEAFF.

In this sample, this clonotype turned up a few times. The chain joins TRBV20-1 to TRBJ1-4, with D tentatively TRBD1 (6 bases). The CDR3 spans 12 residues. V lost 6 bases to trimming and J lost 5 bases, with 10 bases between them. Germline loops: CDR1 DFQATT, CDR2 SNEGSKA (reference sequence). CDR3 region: CSARGVNEKLFF. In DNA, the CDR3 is TGCAGTGCAAGGGGGGTGAATGAAAAACTGTTTTTT.

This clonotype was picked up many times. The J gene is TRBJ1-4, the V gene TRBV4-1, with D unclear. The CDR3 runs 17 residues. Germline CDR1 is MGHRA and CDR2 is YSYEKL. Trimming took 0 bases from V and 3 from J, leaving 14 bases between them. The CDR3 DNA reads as TGCGCCAGCAGCCAAGATGGGTCGGCCGCCTCTAATGAAAAACTGTTTTTT. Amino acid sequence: CASSQDGSAASNEKLFF.

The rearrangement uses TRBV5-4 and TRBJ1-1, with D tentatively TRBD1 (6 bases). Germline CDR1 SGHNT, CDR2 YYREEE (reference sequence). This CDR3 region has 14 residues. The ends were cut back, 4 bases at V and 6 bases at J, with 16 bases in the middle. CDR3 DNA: TGTGCCAGCAGCAATATACAGGGTCGCTCTGAAGCTTTCTTT. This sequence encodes CASSNIQGRSEAFF.

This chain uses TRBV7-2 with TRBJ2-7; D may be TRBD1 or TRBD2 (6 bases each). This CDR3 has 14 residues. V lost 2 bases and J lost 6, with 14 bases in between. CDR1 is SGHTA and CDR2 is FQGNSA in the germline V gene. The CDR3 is CASSLLQGAGEQYF. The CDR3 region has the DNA TGTGCCAGCAGCTTACTACAGGGAGCGGGCGAGCAGTACTTC.

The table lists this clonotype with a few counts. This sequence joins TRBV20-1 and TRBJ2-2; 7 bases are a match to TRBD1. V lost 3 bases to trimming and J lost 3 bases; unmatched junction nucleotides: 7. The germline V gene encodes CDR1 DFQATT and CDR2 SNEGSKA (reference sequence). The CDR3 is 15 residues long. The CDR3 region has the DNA TGCAGTGCTAGCGTTCCAGGACAGGACACCGGGGAGCTGTTTTTT. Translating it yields CSASVPGQDTGELFF.

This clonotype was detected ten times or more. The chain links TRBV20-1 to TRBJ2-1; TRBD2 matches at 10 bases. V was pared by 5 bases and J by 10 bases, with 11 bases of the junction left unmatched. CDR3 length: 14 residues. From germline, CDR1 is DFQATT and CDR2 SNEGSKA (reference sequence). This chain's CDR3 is CSAEKGMGLAEQFF. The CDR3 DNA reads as TGCAGTGCTGAAAAAGGTATGGGACTAGCGGAGCAGTTCTTC.